These T cell receptor beta chains were read from a single sample in a study of cytomegalovirus exposure and HLA in healthy donors. Method: immunoSEQ multiplex PCR; TCRdb's copy keeps in-frame clones and lacks some. The sample yields some 120,000 clones, 85% to 90% seen once. The sequencing sample was made of PBMCs. The receptors originated from a woman between 18 and 29 years old in good health and CMV-seronegative. Each CDR3 is given with its conserved first and last residue. D genes are given only for firm matches. Size tells how often a clone was seen (once, few, many) or the class of an expanded clone, and some rows leave it out.

NA	TRBV9	NA	TRBJ1-6	TGTGCCAGCAGCGTGGACAGTCAGGGCTCACCCCTCCACTTT	CASSVDSQGSPLHF
once	TRBV7-2	TRBD2	TRBJ2-3	TGTGCCAGCAGGCCCGGGGGGGCTAGCACAGATACGCAGTATTTT	CASRPGGASTDTQYF
NA	TRBV5-1	NA	TRBJ1-5	TGCGCCAGCATTTGCCCCTGCCGACGGACTTATCAGCCCCAGCATTTT	CASICPCRRTYQPQHF
NA	TRBV5-1	NA	TRBJ1-1	TGCGCCAGCAGCTTGGACCTCCAGGGGCCTGTTGAAGCTTTCTTT	CASSLDLQGPVEAFF
NA	TRBV14	NA	TRBJ1-2	TGTGCCAGCAGCCACGAGGATAACTATGGCTACACCTTC	CASSHEDNYGYTF
NA	TRBV7-2	TRBD2	TRBJ2-7	TGTGCCAGCAGCCACGGGACTAGCGGAGCCTACGAGCAGTACTTC	CASSHGTSGAYEQYF
NA	TRBV28	NA	TRBJ1-4	TGTGCCAGCAGTTTAGGGAGGGGGGTTAATGAAAAACTGTTTTTT	CASSLGRGVNEKLFF
NA	TRBV7-9	TRBD1	TRBJ1-6	TGTGCCAGCCGCCCAGGGGACAGACAATCACCCCTCCACTTT	CASRPGDRQSPLHF
NA	TRBV6-5	TRBD2	TRBJ2-7	TGTGCCACCAGATCCAGCGGGAGGCTCGCGTTCCAGTACTTC	CATRSSGRLAFQYF
NA	TRBV25-1	NA	TRBJ1-3	TGTGCCAGCAGTGAACAGTCCTCTGGAAACACCATATATTTT	CASSEQSSGNTIYF
NA	TRBV6-4	NA	TRBJ1-1	TGTGCCAGCAGTGACGCGAGGAACACTGAAGCTTTCTTT	CASSDARNTEAFF
once	TRBV28	NA	TRBJ2-3	TGTGCCAGCAGTTCAGGGGCCACAGATACGCAGTATTTT	CASSSGATDTQYF
NA	TRBV27	TRBD1	TRBJ2-2	TGTGCCAGCAGACGAGGGACAGGGTTAACCGGGGAGCTGTTTTTT	CASRRGTGLTGELFF
NA	TRBV6-5	NA	TRBJ1-3	TGTGCCAGCAGTTACACAATGCAATCTGGAAACACCATATATTTT	CASSYTMQSGNTIYF
NA	TRBV20-1	NA	TRBJ2-3	TGCAGTCGAGCAGGGCATACGCAGTATTTT	CSRAGHTQYF
NA	TRBV7-6	TRBD1	TRBJ2-7	TGTGCCAGCAGCCCAGCTTTTGGGACAGGCCACGAGCAGTACTTC	CASSPAFGTGHEQYF
NA	TRBV5-6	NA	TRBJ2-1	TGTGCCAGCAGCTTGGGTTGGGGACTTAAGTACAATGAGCAGTTCTTC	CASSLGWGLKYNEQFF
NA	TRBV6-1	TRBD1	TRBJ1-5	TGTGCCAGCAGTGAGGCGTTACAGGGGCATCAGCCCCAGCATTTT	CASSEALQGHQPQHF
NA	TRBV4-2	NA	TRBJ2-3	TGTGCCAGCAGCCAAGTATCTCCGGGGGCAGATACGCAGTATTTT	CASSQVSPGADTQYF
NA	TRBV15	TRBD1	TRBJ2-2	TGTGCCACCAGCAGAGGTGTACAGGGGGTCACCGGGGAGCTGTTTTTT	CATSRGVQGVTGELFF
NA	TRBV15	NA	TRBJ1-1	TGTGCCACCAGCAGAGGTCAGGATCGCAGGGAAGCTTTCTTT	CATSRGQDRREAFF
few	TRBV2	NA	TRBJ2-7	TGTGCCAGCAGTGAGCAGGGAACCTACGAGCAGTACTTC	CASSEQGTYEQYF
NA	TRBV6-5	NA	TRBJ1-1	TGTGCCAGCAGTCTGAGACAGACGAACACTGAAGCTTTCTTT	CASSLRQTNTEAFF
once	TRBV7-9	TRBD2	TRBJ2-2	TGTGCCAGCAGCTTAGGACTAGCGTACTCGAACACCGGGGAGCTGTTTTTT	CASSLGLAYSNTGELFF
NA	TRBV28	NA	TRBJ1-2	TGTGCCACGCAGCCCGCGGGGGGCTACACCTTC	CATQPAGGYTF